This T cell receptor beta chain was sequenced during a study of read filtering for tumor transcriptome and immune sequencing. Notes on the study in general: Single-read clonotypes: 80% to 90% of IR-seq clonotypes (approximately 3.7% of reads), roughly 70% of RNA-seq clonotypes (less than 50% of reads).

The library was built from about 370 ng RNA with molecular barcoded adaptors for alpha/delta and beta/gamma chains. One entry per CDR3 protein, called by TCRdb with MiXCR from the reads. The table includes around 44,000 distinct CDR3 sequences, 13% detected once. Germline V CDR1 and CDR2: SEHNR, FQNEAQ (reference sequence). The V gene lost 2 bases and the J gene lost 6 bases, with 11 bases spanning the gap. The CDR3 is 14 amino acids. This clonotype showed up many times. The antigen is undetermined. The V call is TRBV7-9, the J call TRBJ2-1; D is possibly TRBD1 (6 bases). Sequencing was done on a sample of a population of CD138-negative cells sorted from bone marrow. This clonotype was obtained from a donor at least 40 years old with multiple myeloma. The CDR3, as DNA: TGTGCCAGCAGCTTATTAACAGGGAGCAATGAGCAGTTCTTC. Translating it yields CASSLLTGSNEQFF.